The clone carrying this TCR beta chain is a singleton in its sample. Germline assignment: CDR1 MDHEN and CDR2 SYDVKM. The length of the CDR3 is 15 residues. V trimming: 7 bases; J trimming: 0 bases; junction bases outside the gene matches: 5. The data were obtained in a study of blood T cell repertoires in COVID-19. Across the study: Samples came from the United States, Italy and Spain, spanning acute and convalescent COVID-19.

In the authors' workflow: By means of reference gene primer amplification, nucleated cell counts were estimated. The protocol was immunoSEQ multiplex PCR, while the TCRdb copy is restricted to in-frame clones and leaves out a portion. The V and J calls and the clone size are those of that table, but D and trimming were determined from the DNA. The sample has 110,000 or so clones; 70% to 90% are singletons. The V gene is TRBV28, the J gene TRBJ2-2; 7 positions agree with TRBD1. The receptor comes from a woman aged 50 to 60 with acute or convalescent COVID-19. The sequencing input was peripheral blood. CDR3 nucleotide sequence: TGTGCCAGCAAGAAAGGGGGCGCGAACACCGGGGAGCTGTTTTTT. Its translation is CASKKGGANTGELFF.